Following are 3 T cell receptor beta chains from one sample sequenced in a study of regulatory T cells in long-lasting Graves disease. Documented time point: newly diagnosed GD, antithyroid drugs for less than 3 months. Extracted RNA from PBMCs served as the source of the TCR library. The TCR beta library used iRepertoire HTBI primers with Arm-PCR amplification of CDR3. TCRdb called the multiplex PCR reads again in MiXCR, with one record for every CDR3 protein. The table shows roughly 610,000 distinct CDR3 sequences, with 16% occurring only once. These sequences were also reported in another study, on T cells in Graves' hyperthyroidism and ophthalmopathy.

Sequencing used peripheral blood mononuclear cells (PBMCs), obtained at new diagnosis, from a patient treated with antithyroid drugs. The receptors were gathered from a young man with Graves disease.

Ten or more counts support this clonotype. The CDR3 bases are TGTGCCAGCAGCACCAGTGGGGACGGCACAGATACGCAGTATTTT. It is translated as CASSTSGDGTDTQYF. The V gene is TRBV28, the J gene TRBJ2-3; D may correspond to TRBD1 or TRBD2 (5 bases each). Trimming left V 6 bases short and J 1 base short, with 14 bases between. The CDR3 contains 15 residues. The germline gives CDR1 MDHEN, CDR2 SYDVKM.

This clonotype was counted a few times. This chain joins TRBV20-1 and TRBJ2-2; the D call may be TRBD1 or TRBD2 (7 bases each). The germline V gene has CDR1 DFQATT and CDR2 SNEGSKA (reference sequence). This CDR3 is 14 amino acids long. The CDR3 reads CSVRGGEFSGELFF. The CDR3 DNA reads as TGCAGCGTCAGGGGGGGCGAATTCTCCGGGGAGCTGTTTTTT.

This clonotype was picked up a small number of times. The J gene is TRBJ2-6, the V gene TRBV5-1; 8 nucleotides match TRBD1. Germline V gene sequence: CDR1 SGHRS, CDR2 YFSETQ. The CDR3 spans 17 residues. J gave up 1 base and V 5 bases, and 8 bases lay outside the gene matches. As DNA, the CDR3 is TGCGCCAGCAGTACCGGGACAGGCCAGTCTGGGGCCAACGTCCTGACTTTC. This gives the protein CASSTGTGQSGANVLTF. The full variable domain, its missing parts supplied by reference TRBV5-1 and TRBJ2-6, is KAGVTQTPRYLIKTRGQQVTLSCSPISGHRSVSWYQQTPGQGLQFLFEYFSETQRNKGNFPGRFSGRQFSNSRSEMNVSTLELGDSALYLCASSTGTGQSGANVLTFGAGSRLTVL.